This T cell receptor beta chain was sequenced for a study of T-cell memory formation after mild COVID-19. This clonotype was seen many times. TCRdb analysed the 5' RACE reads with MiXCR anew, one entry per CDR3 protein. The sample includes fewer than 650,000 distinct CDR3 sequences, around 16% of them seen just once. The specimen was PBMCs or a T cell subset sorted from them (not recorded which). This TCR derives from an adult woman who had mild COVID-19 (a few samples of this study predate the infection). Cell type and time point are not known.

CDR3 residues: CASSLVADSYNEQFF. The CDR3 DNA follows: TGTGCCAGCAGCTTAGTAGCGGACTCCTACAATGAGCAGTTCTTC. The chain employs TRBV7-6 and TRBJ2-1, with a tentative D call TRBD2 (6 bases). V was pared by 1 base and J by 0 bases, with 7 bases between. Germline loops: CDR1 SGHVS, CDR2 FNYEAQ. The CDR3 spans 15 residues.